This is a list of T cell receptor beta chains from one sample in a study of blood T cell repertoires in COVID-19. Sequencing used immunoSEQ multiplex PCR; TCRdb keeps in-frame clones, though not all of them. The sample has tens of thousands of clones, approximately 80% seen once; the top ten hold 5.5% to 7%. Source material: peripheral blood. The receptors come from a human donor in a cohort sampled during active or convalescent COVID-19. CDR3s include the opening cysteine and the closing phenylalanine or tryptophan. A D gene is named only where the DNA matches it firmly.

>TRBV6-5|TRBJ2-3|TRBD2
CASSFSLAASTDTQYF
>TRBV6-1|TRBJ1-5|-
CASSEGAKNQPQHF
>TRBV4-3|TRBJ1-1|-
CASSQGTTNTEAFF
>TRBV11-2|TRBJ2-1|-
CASSFRVGSNEQFF
>TRBV4-1|TRBJ2-7|TRBD1
CASSSPRQGREQYF
>TRBV30|TRBJ1-4|-
CAWAPQGANEKLFF
>TRBV10-3|TRBJ2-5|-
CAISVMGMTGRGPETQYF
>TRBV9|TRBJ2-1|TRBD2
CASSVVSGGANEQFF
>TRBV15|TRBJ1-4|TRBD1
CATSREQGRGEKLFF
>TRBV12-3/TRBV12-4|TRBJ1-4|-
CASSQGFREKLFF
>TRBV4-3|TRBJ2-3|TRBD2
CASRMGLAGYTDTQYF
>TRBV29-1|TRBJ1-2|TRBD1
CSVGGDRGLDYGYTF
>TRBV7-2|TRBJ1-3|TRBD1
CASSLDRGTGNTIYF
>TRBV19|TRBJ1-6|TRBD1
CASTWDRDNSPLHF
>TRBV10-2|TRBJ2-7|TRBD1
CASSESGTGASYEQYF
>TRBV29-1|TRBJ2-4|TRBD1
CSVVRQGVAKNIQYF
>TRBV2|TRBJ2-7|-
CASSGTRIGEQYF
>TRBV7-9|TRBJ1-5|-
CASSSGTATTQPQHF
>TRBV9|TRBJ2-2|-
CASSVAGVTGELFF